This T cell receptor beta chain is from a study of blood T cell repertoires in COVID-19. As for the study in general: Researchers got acute and convalescent COVID-19 samples from the United States, Italy and Spain. In each case, the material was cDNA or gDNA derived from T cells, B-cell-depleted T cells, or PBMCs.

CDR3 length: 14 amino acids. V lost 3 bases and J lost 3; bases outside the gene matches: 1. The germline V gene encodes CDR1 MNHNS and CDR2 SASEGT. Authors' data handling: Nucleated cell number was recorded as an estimate derived from reference gene primer amplification. This table comes from immunoSEQ multiplex PCR, and its TCRdb copy is limited to in-frame clones, with some not included. V, J and clone size are taken as reported in that table, and D and trimming were inferred from the DNA itself. This sample has more than 100,000 clones, with around nine tenths found just once. The sequencing input was peripheral blood. The receptor was isolated from an older man with active COVID-19. The rearrangement uses TRBV6-1 and TRBJ1-4; 7 nucleotides match TRBD1. CDR3 loop: CASSDGTANEKLFF. CDR3 nucleotides: TGTGCCAGCAGTGACGGGACAGCTAATGAAAAACTGTTTTTT.